A single TCR beta chain is shown here with its context. Its matching antigen is unknown. This entry comes from a study of monozygotic twins with inflammatory bowel disease. The CDR3 totals 16 residues. In germline, CDR1 is LGHNA, CDR2 YSLEER. Whole-blood total RNA was extracted without T cell sorting. Study-wide findings and caveats: A reduction in TCRbeta diversity (inverse Simpson) was seen in IBD patients relative to healthy co-twins.

Following a re-call of the 5' RACE reads, TCRdb has one entry per CDR3 protein and lacks DNA. This sample contains 120,000 to 150,000 distinct CDR3 sequences. The sequenced material came from blood. The gene calls are TRBV4-3 and TRBJ1-2. This sequence was found in a human donor with ulcerative colitis or Crohn's disease, or a healthy co-twin of an affected twin (not recorded which). The CDR3: CASSQLTASANYGYTF.